The rows below give T cell receptor beta chains drawn from one sample of a study of T-cell reconstitution after alpha-beta-depleted transplantation in children. TCRdb re-called the PCR reads with MiXCR, one entry per CDR3 protein. The sample includes hundreds of thousands of distinct CDR3 sequences, about 17% seen only once; the top ten take about 41%. The sequencing used PBMCs, mostly from graft donor cells, collected 360 days after TCRalphabeta/CD19-depleted stem cell transplant. The origin of the receptors is a male patient aged 2 to 10 who had a stem cell transplant for acute lymphoblastic leukemia, so the T cells may come from the graft donor. Each CDR3 is given with its conserved first and last residue. Each record gives: V gene, clone size, J gene, D gene, CDR3 protein, CDR3 DNA. A D gene is named only where the DNA matches it firmly. Expanded clones get a size class; other rows say once, few or many, or leave the size out.

V gene: TRBV20-1; clone size: few; J gene: TRBJ2-1; D gene: -; CDR3 protein: CSATGPLTSYNEQFF; CDR3 DNA: TGCAGTGCAACGGGACCCCTCACAAGCTACAATGAGCAGTTCTTC
V gene: TRBV18; clone size: -; J gene: TRBJ1-1; D gene: -; CDR3 protein: CASSPAEYGTEAFF; CDR3 DNA: TGTGCCAGCTCACCAGCCGAGTATGGTACTGAAGCTTTCTTT
V gene: TRBV4-1; clone size: few; J gene: TRBJ2-3; D gene: TRBD2; CDR3 protein: CASSVPLAGSTDTQYF; CDR3 DNA: TGCGCCAGCAGCGTACCACTAGCGGGTTCCACAGATACGCAGTATTTT
V gene: TRBV28; clone size: -; J gene: TRBJ2-1; D gene: -; CDR3 protein: CASRTGRTLNEQFF; CDR3 DNA: TGTGCCAGCCGTACAGGGAGGACACTCAATGAGCAGTTCTTC
V gene: TRBV5-1; clone size: few; J gene: TRBJ2-3; D gene: -; CDR3 protein: CASSLVASTDTQYF; CDR3 DNA: TGCGCCAGCAGCTTGGTAGCTAGCACAGATACGCAGTATTTT
V gene: TRBV20-1; clone size: -; J gene: TRBJ2-1; D gene: TRBD2; CDR3 protein: CSARVRGTKNYNEQFF; CDR3 DNA: TGCAGTGCTAGAGTTCGAGGGACTAAAAACTACAATGAGCAGTTCTTC
V gene: TRBV5-1; clone size: few; J gene: TRBJ2-3; D gene: -; CDR3 protein: CASSLAPRTDTQYF; CDR3 DNA: TGCGCCAGCAGCTTGGCCCCGCGCACAGATACGCAGTATTTT
V gene: TRBV7-6; clone size: many; J gene: TRBJ2-1; D gene: -; CDR3 protein: CASSPTPYNEQFF; CDR3 DNA: TGTGCCAGCAGCCCGACTCCCTACAATGAGCAGTTCTTC
V gene: TRBV7-2; clone size: -; J gene: TRBJ2-1; D gene: -; CDR3 protein: CASSLALVNEQFF; CDR3 DNA: TGTGCCAGCAGCTTAGCTCTAGTGAATGAGCAGTTCTTC
V gene: TRBV5-1; clone size: -; J gene: TRBJ1-2; D gene: -; CDR3 protein: CASSLEGNNGYTF; CDR3 DNA: TGCGCCAGCAGCTTGGAGGGGAATAATGGCTACACCTTC
V gene: TRBV18; clone size: -; J gene: TRBJ1-1; D gene: -; CDR3 protein: CASSLRAWGKPEAFF; CDR3 DNA: TGTGCCAGCTCCCTTAGGGCATGGGGGAAACCTGAAGCTTTCTTT
V gene: TRBV4-3; clone size: few; J gene: TRBJ2-1; D gene: TRBD2; CDR3 protein: CASSQDFTLAGGPYNEQFF; CDR3 DNA: TGCGCCAGCAGCCAAGATTTTACCTTAGCGGGAGGGCCCTACAATGAGCAGTTCTTC
V gene: TRBV10-1; clone size: many; J gene: TRBJ2-2; D gene: -; CDR3 protein: CASSESTLGLLNTGELFF; CDR3 DNA: TGCGCCAGCAGTGAGTCGACTTTAGGACTCCTGAACACCGGGGAGCTGTTTTTT
V gene: TRBV20-1; clone size: -; J gene: TRBJ2-7; D gene: -; CDR3 protein: CSAPPQRALSYEQYF; CDR3 DNA: TGCAGTGCCCCCCCCCAAAGGGCCTTATCCTACGAGCAGTACTTC
V gene: TRBV7-8; clone size: -; J gene: TRBJ2-7; D gene: -; CDR3 protein: CASSFLGRRAYEQYF; CDR3 DNA: TGTGCCAGCAGCTTTCTGGGCCGAAGGGCTTACGAGCAGTACTTC
V gene: TRBV20-1; clone size: few; J gene: TRBJ2-3; D gene: TRBD2; CDR3 protein: CSAIRTSVSTDTQYF; CDR3 DNA: TGCAGTGCGATCAGGACTAGCGTCAGCACAGATACGCAGTATTTT
V gene: TRBV10-3; clone size: -; J gene: TRBJ2-5; D gene: TRBD1; CDR3 protein: CASALGDRVQETQYF; CDR3 DNA: TGTGCCAGCGCCTTGGGGGACAGGGTTCAAGAGACCCAGTACTTC
V gene: TRBV7-2; clone size: -; J gene: TRBJ1-2; D gene: -; CDR3 protein: CASGTRVQALNNYGYTF; CDR3 DNA: TGTGCCAGCGGGACCAGGGTTCAAGCCCTTAATAACTATGGCTACACCTTC
V gene: TRBV27; clone size: -; J gene: TRBJ2-7; D gene: -; CDR3 protein: CAIRKGDEQYF; CDR3 DNA: TGTGCCATCAGAAAGGGGGACGAGCAGTACTTC
V gene: TRBV29-1; clone size: few; J gene: TRBJ2-7; D gene: -; CDR3 protein: CSVETEYPNEQYF; CDR3 DNA: TGCAGCGTTGAGACGGAATATCCCAACGAGCAGTACTTC
V gene: TRBV4-1; clone size: few; J gene: TRBJ1-4; D gene: -; CDR3 protein: CASRGNEKLFF; CDR3 DNA: TGCGCCAGCAGAGGTAATGAAAAACTGTTTTTT
V gene: TRBV27; clone size: -; J gene: TRBJ2-1; D gene: -; CDR3 protein: CASSPRLSGMEQFF; CDR3 DNA: TGTGCCAGCAGTCCCCGGTTATCCGGGATGGAGCAGTTCTTC
V gene: TRBV12-3/TRBV12-4; clone size: many; J gene: TRBJ2-6; D gene: -; CDR3 protein: CASRRYSGANVLTF; CDR3 DNA: TGTGCCAGCAGAAGGTATAGTGGGGCCAACGTCCTGACTTTC
V gene: TRBV24-1; clone size: -; J gene: TRBJ2-7; D gene: TRBD1; CDR3 protein: CAIRDSDYEQYF; CDR3 DNA: TGTGCCATCCGGGACAGTGACTACGAGCAGTACTTC
V gene: TRBV5-1; clone size: few; J gene: TRBJ2-3; D gene: -; CDR3 protein: CASSLSGFGGTDTQYF; CDR3 DNA: TGCGCCAGCAGCTTGTCGGGGTTTGGCGGCACAGATACGCAGTATTTT
V gene: TRBV28; clone size: -; J gene: TRBJ2-2; D gene: TRBD1; CDR3 protein: CATTPAGTGNTGELFF; CDR3 DNA: TGTGCCACCACCCCAGCCGGGACAGGGAACACCGGGGAGCTGTTTTTT
V gene: TRBV28; clone size: -; J gene: TRBJ2-1; D gene: TRBD2; CDR3 protein: CASRTSGTRDNEQFF; CDR3 DNA: TGTGCCAGCAGGACTAGCGGGACAAGGGACAATGAGCAGTTCTTC
V gene: TRBV5-4; clone size: few; J gene: TRBJ2-2; D gene: -; CDR3 protein: CASSLGLLRQNTGELFF; CDR3 DNA: TGTGCCAGCAGCTTGGGGCTCCTCCGCCAGAACACCGGGGAGCTGTTTTTT
V gene: TRBV5-1; clone size: -; J gene: TRBJ2-7; D gene: -; CDR3 protein: CASSLEYGGSYEQYF; CDR3 DNA: TGCGCCAGCAGCTTGGAGTATGGGGGCTCCTACGAGCAGTACTTC
V gene: TRBV12-3/TRBV12-4; clone size: -; J gene: TRBJ2-4; D gene: TRBD1; CDR3 protein: CASSRGQPNIQYF; CDR3 DNA: TGTGCCAGCAGCAGGGGACAGCCAAACATTCAGTACTTC
V gene: TRBV20-1; clone size: few; J gene: TRBJ2-1; D gene: -; CDR3 protein: CSAGLWDSYNEQFF; CDR3 DNA: TGCAGTGCTGGCTTGTGGGACTCCTACAATGAGCAGTTCTTC
V gene: TRBV7-2; clone size: -; J gene: TRBJ1-5; D gene: -; CDR3 protein: CASSLRGGDQPQHF; CDR3 DNA: TGTGCCAGCAGCTTACGGGGGGGAGATCAGCCCCAGCATTTT
V gene: TRBV4-1; clone size: -; J gene: TRBJ2-3; D gene: -; CDR3 protein: CASRGATGKGTDTQYF; CDR3 DNA: TGCGCCAGCAGAGGGGCAACCGGGAAGGGGACAGATACGCAGTATTTT
V gene: TRBV20-1; clone size: few; J gene: TRBJ2-1; D gene: TRBD2; CDR3 protein: CSARRFTSGPREQFF; CDR3 DNA: TGCAGTGCTAGACGTTTCACTAGCGGGCCTCGCGAGCAGTTCTTC
V gene: TRBV20-1; clone size: -; J gene: TRBJ1-5; D gene: -; CDR3 protein: CSAGDASGNQPQHF; CDR3 DNA: TGCAGTGCCGGGGACGCTTCGGGGAATCAGCCCCAGCATTTT
V gene: TRBV5-1; clone size: -; J gene: TRBJ1-5; D gene: -; CDR3 protein: CASSLVAEHSNQPQHF; CDR3 DNA: TGCGCCAGCAGCTTGGTGGCTGAACATAGCAATCAGCCCCAGCATTTT
V gene: TRBV4-3; clone size: -; J gene: TRBJ1-1; D gene: -; CDR3 protein: CASSQDAAWNTEAFF; CDR3 DNA: TGCGCCAGCAGCCAAGATGCAGCCTGGAACACTGAAGCTTTCTTT
V gene: TRBV5-5; clone size: many; J gene: TRBJ2-7; D gene: -; CDR3 protein: CASSLGFGTPFYSYEQYF; CDR3 DNA: TGTGCCAGCAGCTTGGGATTCGGGACTCCTTTTTACTCCTACGAGCAGTACTTC
V gene: TRBV25-1; clone size: few; J gene: TRBJ2-6; D gene: TRBD1; CDR3 protein: CASSERQGAGGANVLTF; CDR3 DNA: TGTGCCAGCAGTGAGAGACAGGGGGCGGGAGGGGCCAACGTCCTGACTTTC
V gene: TRBV19; clone size: few; J gene: TRBJ1-3; D gene: -; CDR3 protein: CASSIDDRISGNTIYF; CDR3 DNA: TGTGCCAGTAGTATCGATGACAGGATTTCTGGAAACACCATATATTTT
V gene: TRBV4-2; clone size: many; J gene: TRBJ2-5; D gene: -; CDR3 protein: CASSQGGRQETQYF; CDR3 DNA: TGCGCCAGCAGCCAAGGTGGAAGACAAGAGACCCAGTACTTC
V gene: TRBV28; clone size: many; J gene: TRBJ2-5; D gene: -; CDR3 protein: CASSLQGIRETQYF; CDR3 DNA: TGTGCCAGCAGTTTACAGGGGATCAGGGAGACCCAGTACTTC
V gene: TRBV28; clone size: few; J gene: TRBJ2-3; D gene: TRBD2; CDR3 protein: CASSPLGGFTDTQYF; CDR3 DNA: TGTGCCAGCAGTCCCCTGGGGGGGTTCACAGATACGCAGTATTTT
V gene: TRBV28; clone size: many; J gene: TRBJ2-2; D gene: -; CDR3 protein: CASSFWLANTGELFF; CDR3 DNA: TGTGCCAGCAGTTTTTGGCTAGCGAACACCGGGGAGCTGTTTTTT
V gene: TRBV20-1; clone size: few; J gene: TRBJ2-1; D gene: -; CDR3 protein: CSARGSGGAYNEQFF; CDR3 DNA: TGCAGTGCTAGAGGCAGCGGAGGGGCCTACAATGAGCAGTTCTTC
V gene: TRBV20-1; clone size: -; J gene: TRBJ2-7; D gene: TRBD2; CDR3 protein: CSATTTSGTYEQYF; CDR3 DNA: TGCAGTGCTACCACGACTAGCGGGACCTACGAGCAGTACTTC
V gene: TRBV12-3/TRBV12-4; clone size: -; J gene: TRBJ2-2; D gene: -; CDR3 protein: CATSRGRNTGELFF; CDR3 DNA: TGTGCCACCTCTCGGGGTCGGAACACCGGGGAGCTGTTTTTT
V gene: TRBV5-1; clone size: few; J gene: TRBJ2-1; D gene: TRBD2; CDR3 protein: CASSLGLAGSHRNEQFF; CDR3 DNA: TGCGCCAGCAGCTTGGGACTAGCGGGATCGCACCGAAATGAGCAGTTCTTC
V gene: TRBV20-1; clone size: many; J gene: TRBJ1-6; D gene: -; CDR3 protein: CSARTFRGSTYNSPLHF; CDR3 DNA: TGCAGTGCTAGAACCTTCAGGGGATCGACCTATAATTCACCCCTCCACTTT
V gene: TRBV28; clone size: many; J gene: TRBJ1-1; D gene: -; CDR3 protein: CASRENTEAFF; CDR3 DNA: TGTGCCAGCCGCGAGAACACTGAAGCTTTCTTT
V gene: TRBV2; clone size: -; J gene: TRBJ1-2; D gene: -; CDR3 protein: CASSGEGLNYGYTF; CDR3 DNA: TGTGCCAGCAGCGGAGAGGGTCTTAACTATGGCTACACCTTC
V gene: TRBV12-3/TRBV12-4; clone size: -; J gene: TRBJ1-3; D gene: -; CDR3 protein: CASIFGDARNTIYF; CDR3 DNA: TGTGCCAGCATCTTTGGCGACGCGAGAAACACCATATATTTT
V gene: TRBV4-3; clone size: -; J gene: TRBJ2-7; D gene: -; CDR3 protein: CASSQELTGTYEQYF; CDR3 DNA: TGCGCCAGCAGCCAAGAATTAACAGGGACCTACGAGCAGTACTTC